The present T cell receptor (beta chain) was sequenced within a study of T cell responses to AZD1222 COVID-19 vaccine. Study-wide findings and caveats: Rises in breadth and depth of Spike-specific TCRs came after two AZD1222 doses. Baseline serology detected seropositivity in only a handful of AZD1222 recipients. Donors were chiefly white British, with a greater number of females, and clonal diversity was perhaps underestimated. Vaccine-associated CD4 TCRs ranged over spike, dominating at 160-218 and 743-854.

Generated by immunoSEQ multiplex PCR, the TCRdb table keeps only in-frame clones and is missing some. The repertoire holds 100,000 to 120,000 clones, with 92% as singletons. V was cut by 3 bases and J by 5 bases, with 11 bases left in between. The germline V gene encodes CDR1 SGHRS and CDR2 YFSETQ. The CDR3 covers 13 residues. As regards this clone: Its antigen is unidentified.

This TCR derives from an adult in good health. The sequenced sample was peripheral blood, obtained on day 0 of AZD1222 vaccination. V is TRBV5-1 and J is TRBJ1-2; possibly TRBD1 for D (5 bases). The CDR3, as DNA: TGCGCCAGCAGCTACGGGACTGATTATGGCTACACCTTC. It translates to CASSYGTDYGYTF.